Given below is one T cell receptor (beta chain) in context. Its antigen is unidentified. This record comes from a study of cytomegalovirus exposure and HLA in healthy donors. Overall study results and limits: One later analysis, an examination of the 120 validation repertoires, found that first-cohort TCR clusters tended to co-occur in them. Cytomegalovirus-associated TCR beta chains were listed, numbering more than 150.

Only in-frame clones appear in the TCRdb table, and some are missing; sequencing was by immunoSEQ multiplex PCR. This sample has 150,000 to 200,000 clones, with roughly 84% found just once. This CDR3 has 21 amino acids. Germline loops: CDR1 MGHRA, CDR2 YSYEKL. V gave up 3 bases and J gave up 0 bases, with 24 bases separating them. This TCR came from a man aged 25-45 years in good health and CMV-seropositive. V and J are TRBV4-1 and TRBJ1-6; tentatively, D is TRBD1 (6 bases). The source material was PBMCs. CDR3 DNA: TGCGCCAGCAGCCAGGAATTAACAGGGCTCGCGTCACGCTCCTATAATTCACCCCTCCACTTT. Its protein is CASSQELTGLASRSYNSPLHF.